Described below is a single T cell receptor beta chain sequence and its context. Both 60 Vbeta primers and 13 Jbeta primers went into the PCR. Sequencing was performed with immunoSEQ multiplex PCR; in TCRdb, only in-frame clones are kept and a portion is missing. Recorded for this sample: about 72,000 clones. This entry belongs to a study of cytomegalovirus exposure and HLA in healthy donors. The CDR3 spans 14 residues. Germline assignment: CDR1 MNHEY and CDR2 SMNVEV (reference sequence). The V gene end was trimmed by 5 bases and the J gene end by 5 bases; junction bases not matched to a gene: 4. This TCR came from a woman in her thirties or forties in good health and CMV-seropositive. The source material was PBMCs. This chain connects TRBV27 to TRBJ1-5, with TRBD1 matching 9 bases. In nucleotides, the CDR3 is TGTGCCAGCAGTGTGACAGGGGGGGATCAGCCCCAGCATTTT. Its translation: CASSVTGGDQPQHF.